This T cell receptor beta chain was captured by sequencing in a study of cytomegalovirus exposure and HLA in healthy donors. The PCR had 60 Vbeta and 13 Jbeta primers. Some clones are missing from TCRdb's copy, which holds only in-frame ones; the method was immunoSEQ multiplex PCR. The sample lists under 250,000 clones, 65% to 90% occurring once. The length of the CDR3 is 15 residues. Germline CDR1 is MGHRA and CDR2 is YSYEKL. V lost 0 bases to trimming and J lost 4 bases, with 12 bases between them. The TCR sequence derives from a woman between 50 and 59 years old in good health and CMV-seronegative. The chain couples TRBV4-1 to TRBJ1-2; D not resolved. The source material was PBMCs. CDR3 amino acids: CASSQDLGSLYGYTF. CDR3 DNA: TGCGCCAGCAGCCAAGATCTGGGCTCCCTCTATGGCTACACCTTC.